Listed below are T cell receptor beta chains from one sample, sequenced in a study. Using its own MiXCR run on the RT-PCR reads, TCRdb lists one record per CDR3 protein. The sample carries thousands of distinct CDR3 sequences, around 31% recorded once. Input material: memory CD4+ T cells from salivary gland. The receptors were sampled from a female donor with primary Sjogren's syndrome. Each CDR3 is given without its conserved first and last residue.

J gene | V gene | CDR3 protein
TRBJ2-7 | TRBV18 | ASSPQQGRGEQY
TRBJ1-6 | TRBV7-9 | AISRLNNSPLH
TRBJ2-4 | TRBV6-2/TRBV6-3 | ASSSIPGQYMKNIQY
TRBJ1-5 | TRBV29-1 | SAGETDNQPQH
TRBJ2-3 | TRBV20-1 | SVAGSSTDTQY
TRBJ1-2 | TRBV24-1 | ATSDSGRNPYGYT
TRBJ2-1 | TRBV11-3 | ASSLGQGGNEQF
TRBJ2-7 | TRBV6-2/TRBV6-3 | ASSYGTDHYEQY
TRBJ1-2 | TRBV11-3 | ASSPRQDLTRGYT
TRBJ2-2 | TRBV27 | ASSSGLADYTGELF
TRBJ2-1 | TRBV5-6 | ASSFGRRGTYNEQF
TRBJ2-3 | TRBV20-1 | SATTSTGGNEQY
TRBJ1-1 | TRBV10-3 | AIRETGSGMNTEAF
TRBJ2-3 | TRBV10-3 | AIGPVDRDTQY
TRBJ2-1 | TRBV24-1 | ATMYLCASSLTGASSYNEQF
TRBJ1-4 | TRBV7-2 | ASRYPGKGEKLF
TRBJ1-5 | TRBV7-2 | ASREQGGGNQPQH
TRBJ1-2 | TRBV20-1 | SAVGRRANYGYT
TRBJ2-2 | TRBV6-2/TRBV6-3 | ASSYRGARDTGELF
TRBJ1-1 | TRBV7-8 | ASRSDRGILNTEAF
TRBJ1-2 | TRBV4-3 | ASSQWDGEYGYT
TRBJ2-7 | TRBV12-3/TRBV12-4 | ASSLAGTGREQY
TRBJ2-2 | TRBV20-1 | SARSLAGVDTGELF
TRBJ2-1 | TRBV29-1 | SVATSGVHNEQF
TRBJ2-3 | TRBV6-2/TRBV6-3 | ASSYGGSGHTQY
TRBJ1-2 | TRBV18 | ASSPSASGYGYT
TRBJ2-5 | TRBV30 | AWSPRGSLQETQY
TRBJ2-1 | TRBV15 | ATSRDGTQGPVSYNEQF
TRBJ2-1 | TRBV20-1 | SATTSTVVSTQSEF
TRBJ2-3 | TRBV20-1 | SARGTGTGLTDTQY
TRBJ1-1 | TRBV20-1 | SARQAHTEAF
TRBJ1-1 | TRBV18 | ASSPTRGPNTEAF
TRBJ2-3 | TRBV7-9 | ASSFRLAGGLGTDTQY
TRBJ1-4 | TRBV6-6 | ASSYPTEKLF
TRBJ2-6 | TRBV7-3 | ASSSRTGAGANVLT
TRBJ2-3 | TRBV18 | ATYRGTDTQY
TRBJ2-3 | TRBV6-5 | ASSYSASGWDTQY
TRBJ2-5 | TRBV29-1 | SVAPGLGETQY
TRBJ2-5 | TRBV4-1 | ASSQGKVETQY
TRBJ2-3 | TRBV5-1 | ASRKAGTSGGPRNTQY
TRBJ1-1 | TRBV11-2 | ASSFLAGTGGSPVTAF
TRBJ2-5 | TRBV5-1 | ASSLAPSGAQETQY
TRBJ2-1 | TRBV5-1 | ASSLDLISSYNEQF
TRBJ2-7 | TRBV19 | ASSSRLAGVYEQY
TRBJ1-3 | TRBV9 | ASSGRGLSGNTIY